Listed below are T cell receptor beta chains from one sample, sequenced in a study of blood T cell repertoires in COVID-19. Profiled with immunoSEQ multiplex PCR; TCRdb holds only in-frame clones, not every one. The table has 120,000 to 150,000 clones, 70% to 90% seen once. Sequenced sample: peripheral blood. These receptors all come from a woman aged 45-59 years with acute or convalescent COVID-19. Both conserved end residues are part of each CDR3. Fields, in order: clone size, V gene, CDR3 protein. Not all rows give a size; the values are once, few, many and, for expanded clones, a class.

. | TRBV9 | CASSVYYAVSYNSPLHF
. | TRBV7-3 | CASSLNSGGDNEQFF
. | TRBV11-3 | CASSPGQVETQYF
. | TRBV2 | CASSEGAGGYEQYF
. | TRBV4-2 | CASSQAGDGNTIYF
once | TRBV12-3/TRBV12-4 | CASSQLANEQYF
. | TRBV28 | CASSYSFSAFF
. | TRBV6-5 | CASSYSDRNNSPLHF
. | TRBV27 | CASSLQASYNSPLHF
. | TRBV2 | CASSIERGSNTGELFF
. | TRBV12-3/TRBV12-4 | CASSFRTNEKLFF
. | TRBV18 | CASSPRGSSPLHF
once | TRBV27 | CASSRQRGATNEKLFF
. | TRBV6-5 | CASSEERGNTIYF
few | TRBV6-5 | CASSYGGTSGTQYF
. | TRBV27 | CASKFGSTEAFF
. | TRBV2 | CASTVKATSGGYTF
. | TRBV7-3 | CASSGGGGTDTQYF
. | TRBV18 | CASSLSPGTGSGYTF
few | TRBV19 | CASTDRGNTGELFF
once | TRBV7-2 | CAIKTGLNTEAFF
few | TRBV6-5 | CASSRLEHQPQHF
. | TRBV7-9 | CASSPGPDTQYF
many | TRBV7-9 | CASSFPRNTEAFF
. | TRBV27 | CASSFQGQEAQHF
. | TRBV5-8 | CASSLARGIGQPQHF
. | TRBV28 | CASHLRDGGKLFF
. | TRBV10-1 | CASSAHSGTANEETQYF
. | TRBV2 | CASRTGPGYTF
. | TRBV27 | CASSPWGQGDTGELFF
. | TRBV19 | CASRTEMGNEQFF
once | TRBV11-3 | CASSRTGFGEQFF